Below are 5 T cell receptor beta chains sequenced from a single sample in a study of long-term antiretroviral therapy in people with HIV (dated by TCRdb to 2021 to 2024). The immunoSEQ hsTCRB v3.0 assay was used at survey level resolution to sequence the TRB variable region. The source is immuneACCESS, and TCRdb retained only in-frame sequences with V and J called. Part of the clones is not carried over; for the studies checked, unresolved V genes explain less than half of this, and the remainder is unexplained. The sample includes tens of thousands of clones, with 93% observed a single time. The ten largest clones represent about 6% of the sample. This specimen consisted of unsorted PBMCs, obtained about 6.5 years after starting antiretroviral therapy. The receptors were gathered from a woman in her thirties or forties with HIV.

The chain recombines TRBV5-8 with TRBJ1-2; 7 bases are a match to TRBD1. This CDR3 comprises 14 residues. V lost 4 bases and J lost 3; bases outside the gene matches: 6. Germline-derived CDR1 and CDR2 are SGHTS and YDEGEE. Written as DNA, the CDR3 is TGTGCCAGCAGCCGCGGAGACAGGGACTATGGCTACACCTTC. Translation: CASSRGDRDYGYTF.

A few counts support this clone. The chain has TRBV4-3 and TRBJ2-1; TRBD2 matches 15 bases. The CDR3 is 17 residues long. Germline V gene data show CDR1 as LGHNA and CDR2 as YSLEER. After removal of 1 base from V and 5 bases from J, the junction contained 3 bases not matched to a gene. The CDR3 here is CASSQARTSGGDNEQFF. The DNA for the CDR3 is TGCGCCAGCAGCCAAGCTAGGACTAGCGGGGGGGACAATGAGCAGTTCTTC.

This clone was seen a handful of times. The rearrangement links TRBV30 to TRBJ1-1, with TRBD1 as a possible D gene (5 bases). Germline V lookup: CDR1 GTSNPN, CDR2 SVGIG (reference sequence). The CDR3 extends over 13 amino acids. The V end was cut by 3 bases, the J end by 8 bases, with 16 bases between. The DNA for the CDR3 is TGTGCCTGGAGAGAAACAGGTTTGTTCGAAGCTTTCTTT. As protein: CAWRETGLFEAFF.

The chain has TRBV6-5 and TRBJ2-7, with TRBD1 matching 7 bases. The CDR3 sequence is 12 residues long. Germline CDR1 and CDR2: MNHEY and SVGAGI. J was trimmed by 12 bases and V by 5 bases; bases with no gene match: 10. CDR3 bases: TGTGCCAGCAGTCCCTATACGGGACAGACGTACTTC. It codes for CASSPYTGQTYF.

This sequence joins TRBV5-4 and TRBJ1-2; weak D call: TRBD1 (6 bases). The V and J ends lost 0 bases and 2 bases respectively, with 11 bases between them. Germline values: CDR1 SGHNT, CDR2 YYREEE (reference sequence). The CDR3 contains 15 residues. The CDR3 DNA sequence: TGTGCCAGCAGCTTGGGTGTCAGGGGCAACTATGGCTACACCTTC. This codes for CASSLGVRGNYGYTF.